A selection of T cell receptor beta chains follows, all from one sample in a study of blood T cell repertoires in COVID-19. The table came from immunoSEQ multiplex PCR; TCRdb's copy has only in-frame clones and leaves some out. The sample includes hundreds of thousands of clones, over 75% seen only once; the top ten take approximately 12%. Sequenced: peripheral blood. The origin of the receptors is a woman aged 55-69 years with acute or convalescent COVID-19. Each CDR3 is given with its conserved first and last residue. D genes are given only for firm matches. Not every row has a clone size; where given, it reads once, few, many or a size class.

>TRBD2|TRBJ2-7|14|TRBV9|.
TGTGCCAGCAGCGTAGAGGGGAGGGCCTACGAGCAGTACTTC
CASSVEGRAYEQYF
>TRBD2|TRBJ2-2|17|TRBV3-1/TRBV3-2|.
TGTGCCAGCAGCCAAGTAGGAAGCGGGGGCAACACCGGGGAGCTGTTTTTT
CASSQVGSGGNTGELFF
>.|TRBJ2-6|17|TRBV28|.
TGTGCCAGCAGTGACAGGAGCTTTGGGTCTGGGGCCAACGTCCTGACTTTC
CASSDRSFGSGANVLTF
>.|TRBJ2-5|14|TRBV6-2/TRBV6-3|.
TGTGCCAGCAGCCATCAGGCTTCCCAAGAGACCCAGTACTTC
CASSHQASQETQYF
>TRBD2|TRBJ2-3|15|TRBV6-4|.
TGTGCCAGCAGTGTCCTCGGGGGGGCCGAGCATACGCAGTATTTT
CASSVLGGAEHTQYF
>TRBD1|TRBJ1-4|15|TRBV6-5|.
TGTGCCAGCAGACCCGCCGGGACAGCAAATGAAAAACTGTTTTTT
CASRPAGTANEKLFF
>TRBD1|TRBJ1-3|15|TRBV7-3|.
TGTGCCAGCAGCGTTACAGGGGGCCTTGGAAACACCATATATTTT
CASSVTGGLGNTIYF
>TRBD1|TRBJ1-4|15|TRBV7-2|once
TGTGCCAGCAGCCTGGGACAGGGGGCGGTTGAAAAACTGTTTTTT
CASSLGQGAVEKLFF
>TRBD1|TRBJ1-2|11|TRBV20-1|.
TGCAGTGATAGGACAGGGAATGGCTACACCTTC
CSDRTGNGYTF
>TRBD1|TRBJ1-2|16|TRBV5-5|.
TGTGCCAGCAGCCCTCCTCAACAGGGGGTGCACTATGGCTACACCTTC
CASSPPQQGVHYGYTF
>TRBD1|TRBJ1-5|15|TRBV28|.
TGTGCCAGCAGTTCGACAGGGGGCGGCCATCAGCCCCAGCATTTT
CASSSTGGGHQPQHF
>.|TRBJ1-5|12|TRBV18|.
TGTGCCAGCTCACCCCCGGGACAGCCCCAGCATTTT
CASSPPGQPQHF
>.|TRBJ2-5|17|TRBV7-7|.
TGTGCTAGCAGCCCTGGGGAGCGCTGGCGGGGCCAAGAGACCCAGTACTTC
CASSPGERWRGQETQYF
>.|TRBJ2-7|13|TRBV24-1|.
TGTGCCACCAGTGAGACAGACTCCTACGAGCAGTACTTC
CATSETDSYEQYF
>TRBD1|TRBJ1-1|17|TRBV7-6|.
TGTGCCAGCAGCTTAGCGACGGCAGGGGGTTTAGACACTGAAGCTTTCTTT
CASSLATAGGLDTEAFF
>.|TRBJ1-6|14|TRBV7-3|.
TGTGCCAGCAGATCCGGGACACGTAATTCACCCCTCCACTTT
CASRSGTRNSPLHF
>TRBD1|TRBJ1-3|14|TRBV27|.
TGTGCCACACGAAGGGACAGTTCAAGAAACACCATATATTTT
CATRRDSSRNTIYF
>.|TRBJ1-4|15|TRBV3-1/TRBV3-2|.
TGTGCCAGCAGCCAGCAGACTGGGGGCGGAGAAAAACTGTTTTTT
CASSQQTGGGEKLFF
>.|TRBJ2-5|15|TRBV5-6|.
TGTGCCAGCAGCCCGTTCGCGGGCAGAAGAGAGACCCAGTACTTC
CASSPFAGRRETQYF
>TRBD1|TRBJ1-5|15|TRBV4-3|.
TGCGCCAGCAGCCAGCAGACAGGGGGGGGTCAGCCCCAGCATTTT
CASSQQTGGGQPQHF
>TRBD1|TRBJ1-4|15|TRBV15|.
TGTGCCACCAGCAGAATAGGACAGGGAGATGAAAAACTGTTTTTT
CATSRIGQGDEKLFF
>.|TRBJ1-3|16|TRBV9|.
TGTGCCAGCAGCGTGAGCGGGGCAGATACTGGAAACACCATATATTTT
CASSVSGADTGNTIYF
>TRBD1|TRBJ1-1|16|TRBV10-1|.
TGCGCCAGCATAAGGACAGGGGCGTCGGCGGACACTGAAGCTTTCTTT
CASIRTGASADTEAFF
>TRBD1|TRBJ1-5|14|TRBV6-1|.
TGTGCCAGCAGTGAAGTAGGGACAGATCAGCCCCAGCATTTT
CASSEVGTDQPQHF
>.|TRBJ2-7|16|TRBV11-1|.
TGTGCCAGCAGCCCGAAGGTCAGGGAAGGCGGACACGAGCAGTACTTC
CASSPKVREGGHEQYF
>.|TRBJ2-5|14|TRBV6-5|.
TGTGCCAGCAGTTACTCGGGTAGTGCTGACACCCATAACTTC
CASSYSGSADTHNF
>TRBD1|TRBJ1-5|16|TRBV9|few
TGTGCCAGCAGCGCACCGGGACAGGCGAAATTTCAGCCCCAGCATTTT
CASSAPGQAKFQPQHF
>TRBD2|TRBJ2-4|13|TRBV12-3/TRBV12-4|.
TGTGCCAGCACCTCCTCCGGGACTATCCTTCAGTACTTC
CASTSSGTILQYF
>.|TRBJ1-6|14|TRBV28|.
TGTGCCAGCGGGGAACAGGGTCTTAGGTCACCCCTCCACTTT
CASGEQGLRSPLHF
>.|TRBJ1-2|12|TRBV7-2|few
TGTGCCAGCAGCTTAGTCAGCTATGGCTACACCTTC
CASSLVSYGYTF
>TRBD2|TRBJ2-7|16|TRBV27|once
TGTGCCAGCAGTTTTGTGTCCGGGACTAGCGGGAGTGGGCAGTACTTC
CASSFVSGTSGSGQYF
>TRBD1|TRBJ1-2|15|TRBV5-5|.
TGTGCCAGCAGCTTGGGACAGGGATCCGACTATGGCTACACCTTC
CASSLGQGSDYGYTF
>.|TRBJ1-4|15|TRBV10-3|.
TGTGCCATCAGTGATGGGCTTGCAACTAATGAAAAACTGTTTTTT
CAISDGLATNEKLFF
>.|TRBJ1-3|16|TRBV7-2|.
TGTGCCAGCAGCTTAGCGCACTTATCCTCTGGAAACACCATATATTTT
CASSLAHLSSGNTIYF
>.|TRBJ2-2|16|TRBV5-4|.
TGTGCCAGCAGCACCGCCGGGAGAACTTCAGGCGGGGAGCTGTTTTTT
CASSTAGRTSGGELFF
>.|TRBJ2-1|16|TRBV7-2|.
TGTGCCAGCAGCTTAGTCATCAGCGGAAACTACAATGAGCAGTTCTTC
CASSLVISGNYNEQFF
>.|TRBJ1-2|15|TRBV15|.
TGTGCCACCAGCAGGGGGCTTGGGGCGGGAGGACGCTACACCTTC
CATSRGLGAGGRYTF
>TRBD2|TRBJ2-7|15|TRBV7-9|few
TGTGCCAGCAGCTTAGTGAGCGGGAGGGTCGACGAGCAGTACTTC
CASSLVSGRVDEQYF
>.|TRBJ1-2|13|TRBV7-6|.
TGTGCCAGCAGCCCCCCCAGGGAGGAGGGCTACACCTTC
CASSPPREEGYTF
>.|TRBJ1-4|12|TRBV19|few
TGTGCCAGTAGTACCCATAATGAAAAACTGTTTTTT
CASSTHNEKLFF
>TRBD1|TRBJ2-3|17|TRBV5-1|.
TGCGCCAGCAGCTTGGATGCAGGGGGATATAGGACAGATACGCAGTATTTT
CASSLDAGGYRTDTQYF
>TRBD2|TRBJ2-3|16|TRBV5-4|.
TGTGCCAGCAGCCCGCCCCGTAGCGGGAGCACAGATACGCAGTATTTT
CASSPPRSGSTDTQYF
>.|TRBJ1-1|11|TRBV6-5|.
TGTGCCAGCAGTTACTTATCTGAAGCTTTCTTT
CASSYLSEAFF
>TRBD1|TRBJ2-5|15|TRBV7-6|.
TGTGCCAGCAGCCCCGGACAGGGGGCCCAAGAGACCCAGTACTTC
CASSPGQGAQETQYF
>TRBD2|TRBJ2-1|17|TRBV4-1|.
TGCGCCAGCAGCCAAGATGATAGTGGGACTAGGAGAAATGAGCAGTTCTTC
CASSQDDSGTRRNEQFF
>.|TRBJ1-1|15|TRBV6-5|once
TGTGCCAGCAGTTACTCGTCGGCGGGGAGGACTGAAGCTTTCTTT
CASSYSSAGRTEAFF
>.|TRBJ1-2|15|TRBV27|.
TGTGCCAGCAGTTTATCCCAGACACCAAACTATGGCTACACCTTC
CASSLSQTPNYGYTF
>.|TRBJ1-1|13|TRBV28|.
TGTGCCAGCAGTGCGGGGGCGGTTACTGAAGCTTTCTTT
CASSAGAVTEAFF